The TCR beta chain described here comes from a study of T cell changes during pregnancy in multiple sclerosis. Trimming stripped 5 bases from V and 0 bases from J, with 13 bases between. There are 16 residues in the CDR3. Germline loops: CDR1 LNHDA, CDR2 SQIVND (reference sequence). The data were produced by immunoSEQ multiplex PCR, yet TCRdb's version contains in-frame clones alone and is incomplete. This sample has 50,000 to 60,000 clones; around nine tenths occur once, and the top ten carry about 0.4%. The material sequenced was CD4+ T cells from peripheral blood mononuclear cells, taken in the third trimester of pregnancy. This receptor was identified in a female donor with multiple sclerosis, enrolled in a pregnancy study. V gene TRBV19 combines with J gene TRBJ1-4, with D uncertain. DNA of the CDR3: TGTGCCAGTAGTCTCCACGCCGGGACAACTAATGAAAAACTGTTTTTT. Residues: CASSLHAGTTNEKLFF. The complete variable domain, with remaining parts taken from reference TRBV19 and TRBJ1-4, reads DGGITQSPKYLFRKEGQNVTLSCEQNLNHDAMYWYRQDPGQGLRLIYYSQIVNDFQKGDIAEGYSVSREKKESFPLTVTSAQKNPTAFYLCASSLHAGTTNEKLFFGSGTQLSVL.